These T cell receptor beta chains were read from a single sample in a study of blood T cell repertoires in COVID-19. TCRdb keeps only in-frame clones here, not all; method: immunoSEQ multiplex PCR. The sample lists approximately 350,000 clones; 75% to 90% were seen once. Material for sequencing was PBMCs or T cells enriched from blood (not recorded which). The receptors come from a man between 18 and 29 years old who had recovered from COVID-19. Each CDR3 is given with its conserved first and last residue. D genes are given only for firm matches. The size entry is marked missing in some rows and otherwise reads once, few, many or a size class.

V	size	J	length	D	CDR3	DNA
TRBV9	-	TRBJ2-1	15	TRBD2	CASSGTSGRGNEQFF	TGTGCCAGCAGCGGAACTAGCGGGAGGGGGAATGAGCAGTTCTTC
TRBV18	-	TRBJ1-1	14	-	CASNAGRTNTEAFF	TGTGCCAGCAACGCAGGCAGGACAAACACTGAAGCTTTCTTT
TRBV5-4	once	TRBJ2-1	15	-	CASSLSGLSYNEQFF	TGTGCCAGCAGTCTGAGCGGGCTATCCTACAATGAGCAGTTCTTC
TRBV18	-	TRBJ2-2	20	-	CASSPPGHSGTRRYTGELFF	TGTGCCAGCTCACCACCGGGACACTCCGGGACCCGCCGTTACACCGGGGAGCTGTTTTTT
TRBV2	-	TRBJ1-2	15	-	CASSKTRGANYGYTF	TGTGCCAGCAGTAAGACCAGGGGAGCTAACTATGGCTACACCTTC
TRBV5-6	-	TRBJ2-7	14	TRBD1	CASSTRTGAYEQYF	TGTGCCAGCAGCACCCGGACAGGGGCCTACGAGCAGTACTTC
TRBV5-6	-	TRBJ2-7	14	-	CASSTGLGLREQYF	TGTGCCAGCAGCACAGGTTTGGGGTTAAGGGAGCAGTACTTC
TRBV18	-	TRBJ1-1	13	-	CASSPNRETEAFF	TGTGCCAGCTCACCAAACAGGGAAACTGAAGCTTTCTTT
TRBV13	-	TRBJ2-3	17	TRBD2	CASSLLTSGARGGTQYF	TGTGCCAGCAGCCTGTTGACTAGCGGGGCCCGGGGGGGTACGCAGTATTTT
TRBV4-3	-	TRBJ2-5	16	TRBD1	CASSQDWDRGGETQYF	TGCGCCAGCAGCCAAGACTGGGACAGGGGGGGGGAGACCCAGTACTTC
TRBV28	-	TRBJ1-2	14	TRBD1	CASSLLTGVNGYTF	TGTGCCAGCAGTTTATTGACAGGGGTGAATGGCTACACCTTC
TRBV5-1	-	TRBJ1-2	13	-	CASSLDPAYGYTF	TGCGCCAGCAGCTTGGATCCAGCGTATGGCTACACCTTC
TRBV5-1	-	TRBJ2-6	13	-	CASSTGGANVLTF	TGCGCCAGCAGCACAGGTGGGGCCAACGTCCTGACTTTC
TRBV14	-	TRBJ2-3	15	TRBD2	CASSQWAGGTDTQYF	TGTGCCAGCAGCCAATGGGCGGGAGGGACAGATACGCAGTATTTT
TRBV3-1/TRBV3-2	-	TRBJ2-2	15	-	CASSQVNGGTGELFF	TGTGCCAGCAGCCAAGTTAACGGGGGTACCGGGGAGCTGTTTTTT
TRBV7-9	-	TRBJ1-6	14	TRBD1	CASSSFGQEAPLHF	TGTGCCAGCAGCTCCTTCGGACAGGAGGCACCCCTCCACTTT